A single sample gave rise to the 20 T cell receptor beta chains below, sequenced in a study of regulatory T cells in long-lasting Graves disease. Specified time point: persistent/refractory GD, antithyroid drugs over 5 years with positive TRAb. PBMCs were the source of the RNA used for TCR sequencing. Assembly of TCR beta libraries relied on iRepertoire HTBI primers together with Arm-PCR of CDR3 regions. MiXCR was run by TCRdb on the multiplex PCR reads, yielding one entry per CDR3 protein. The sample records about 310,000 distinct CDR3 sequences, more than 20% being singletons. The material was peripheral blood mononuclear cells (PBMCs), obtained when the disease was refractory, from a patient treated with antithyroid drugs. These receptor sequences come from a female donor with Graves disease.

The rearrangement links TRBV27 to TRBJ2-7; 10 bases map to TRBD1. Unmatched junction bases numbered 4, after V lost 4 bases and J lost 4 bases. Germline-derived CDR1 and CDR2 are MNHEY and SMNVEV (reference sequence). The length of the CDR3 is 14 residues. In nucleotides, the CDR3 is TGTGCCAGCAGTTCCTGGGACAGGGGTTACGAGCAGTACTTC. This translates into CASSSWDRGYEQYF.

This clonotype was counted between two and nine times. The chain recombines TRBV19 with TRBJ1-2; 7 bases line up with TRBD1. Per the germline V gene, CDR1 is LNHDA and CDR2 is SQIVND (reference sequence). The CDR3 covers 14 residues. Trimming at V came to 5 bases and at J to 8 bases, leaving 11 bases not matched to a gene. CDR3 nucleotides: TGTGCCAGTAGTGTCGACAGGGTCTATCACGGCTACACCTTC. Its protein is CASSVDRVYHGYTF.

This clonotype was detected many times. V is TRBV28 and J is TRBJ1-6; D is undetermined. V lost 6 bases, J lost 1 base, and 19 bases lay in between. The length of the CDR3 is 18 residues. Looked up from germline, CDR1 is MDHEN and CDR2 is SYDVKM. The CDR3 coding sequence is TGTGCCAGCAGCCGAACGAGCCCAGGCAGGTCCTATAATTCACCCCTCCACTTT. The encoded protein is CASSRTSPGRSYNSPLHF.

This clonotype was detected only a few times. The V call is TRBV9, the J call TRBJ1-2; D remains ambiguous. The length of the CDR3 is 15 residues. CDR1 SGDLS and CDR2 YYNGEE come from the germline V gene. The germline V and J ends were trimmed by 0 bases and 1 base, with 10 bases remaining between them. The chain's CDR3 is CASSVGVRDNYGYTF. The DNA for the CDR3 is TGTGCCAGCAGCGTAGGTGTCAGAGATAACTATGGCTACACCTTC.

The chain combines TRBV27 with TRBJ1-2; a possible D gene is TRBD1 (5 bases). The CDR3 length is 12 residues. Between the trimmed V and J ends, which lost 6 bases and 10 bases, there was a span of 15 bases. The germline CDR1 and CDR2 sequences are MNHEY and SMNVEV (reference sequence). The CDR3 DNA sequence: TGTGCCAGCAGGGCAGGGCTAGATGACTACACCTTC. Protein product: CASRAGLDDYTF.

This sequence joins TRBV29-1 and TRBJ2-6; D call uncertain. V lost 3 bases and J lost 3, with 6 bases in between. The CDR3 is 13 residues long. In germline, CDR1 is SQVTM, CDR2 ANQGSEA. The CDR3 sequence is CSVERNGANVLTF. The CDR3 DNA reads as TGCAGCGTTGAGAGGAATGGGGCCAACGTCCTGACTTTC.

The chain couples TRBV3-1 to TRBJ2-7; 8 nucleotides align to TRBD1. CDR3 length: 16 residues. Germline V gene sequence: CDR1 LGHDT, CDR2 YNNKEL (reference sequence). V lost 4 bases and J lost 0; bases outside the gene matches: 8. This CDR3 reads CASSLLGGTGSYEQYF. The CDR3 DNA reads TGTGCCAGCAGCCTACTTGGGGGGACAGGCTCCTACGAGCAGTACTTC.

With regard to this clonotype: The missing conserved phenylalanine or tryptophan at the end of this CDR3 makes a read error likely. This sequence joins TRBV5-5 and TRBJ2-7, with 12 bases lining up with TRBD1. The CDR3 contains 15 residues. Germline trimming cut 2 bases from V and 3 bases from J; bases unmatched to any gene: 3. Germline CDR1 and CDR2: SGHKS and YYEKEE (reference sequence). The CDR3 region is CASSFGTGGHYEQYS. The CDR3 nucleotides read TGTGCCAGCAGCTTCGGGACAGGGGGCCACTACGAGCAGTACTCC.

The rearrangement links TRBV7-2 to TRBJ2-3; D might be TRBD1 (6 bases). Per germline, CDR1 SGHTA and CDR2 FQGNSA. Trimming took 1 base from V and 4 from J, leaving 21 bases between them. This CDR3 is 18 amino acids long. This CDR3 reads CASSLGLVSNRAADTQYF. The CDR3 DNA follows: TGTGCCAGCAGCTTAGGGCTGGTGAGCAACAGGGCTGCAGATACGCAGTATTTT. The whole variable domain, filled in from reference TRBV7-2 and TRBJ2-3, reads GAGVSQSPSNKVTEKGKDVELRCDPISGHTALYWYRQSLGQGLEFLIYFQGNSAPDKSGLPSDRFSAERTGGSVSTLTIQRTQQEDSAVYLCASSLGLVSNRAADTQYFGPGTRLTVL.

This clonotype was found many times. This rearrangement joins TRBV30 to TRBJ1-1, with a possible D match to TRBD1 (6 bases). CDR3 length: 15 residues. Trimming pared 6 bases from V and 4 bases from J, leaving 21 bases between. The germline V gene has CDR1 GTSNPN and CDR2 SVGIG (reference sequence). The CDR3 nucleotides read TGTGCCTGTGCAGAGGTGGGGGGCGCTGGCACTGAAGCTTTCTTT. Protein product: CACAEVGGAGTEAFF. Based on the CDR3 plus reference TRBV30 and TRBJ1-1, the full variable domain is SQTIHQWPATLVQPVGSPLSLECTVEGTSNPNLYWYRQAAGRGLQLLFYSVGIGQISSEVPQNLSASRPQDRQFILSSKKLLLSDSGFYLCACAEVGGAGTEAFFGQGTRLTVV.

This clonotype came up a few times. J is TRBJ2-7 and V is TRBV3-1; 7 bases line up with TRBD2. Germline lookup yields CDR1 LGHDT and CDR2 YNNKEL (reference sequence). CDR3 size: 16 residues. The junction had 6 bases not matched to a gene; V was cut back by 0 bases and J by 1 base. The chain's CDR3 is CASSQDIGGSSYEQYF. The CDR3 region has the DNA TGTGCCAGCAGCCAAGATATCGGCGGGAGTTCCTACGAGCAGTACTTC.

The chain joins TRBV6-1 to TRBJ1-2; D gene ambiguous. Germline V gene sequence: CDR1 MNHNS, CDR2 SASEGT. The CDR3 runs 13 residues. The V end lost 7 bases, the J end lost 1 base, and 10 bases lay between the germline ends. The CDR3 DNA reads TGTGCCAGCACCGGACGTAATAACTATGGCTACACCTTC. Its protein product is CASTGRNNYGYTF.

CDR3 in amino acids: CASSFDGPRDSPLHF. CDR3 bases: TGTGCCAGCAGTTTTGACGGCCCCAGAGATTCACCCCTCCACTTT. The chain combines TRBV28 with TRBJ1-6; D remains ambiguous. This CDR3 is 15 amino acids long. Germline assignment: CDR1 MDHEN and CDR2 SYDVKM. Between the trimmed V and J ends, which lost 3 bases and 8 bases, there was a span of 14 bases.

The chain links TRBV5-5 to TRBJ1-5; 10 bases are a match to TRBD1. Trimming removed 4 bases from V and 0 bases from J; junction bases left unmatched: 1. Per the germline V gene, CDR1 is SGHKS and CDR2 is YYEKEE (reference sequence). This CDR3 is built from 15 residues. The CDR3 reads CASSGTGVSNQPQHF. The CDR3 nucleotides are TGTGCCAGCAGCGGGACAGGGGTTAGCAATCAGCCCCAGCATTTT.

V and J are TRBV6-1 and TRBJ1-1, with 8 bases fitting TRBD1. The CDR3 is 12 residues long. The ends lost 6 bases at V and 11 bases at J; junction bases unmatched: 8. Germline V gene lookup returns CDR1 MNHNS and CDR2 SASEGT. DNA for the CDR3: TGTGCCAGCAGGAACGACAGGGGCAAGGCTTTCTTT. It is translated as CASRNDRGKAFF.

The chain has TRBV10-1 and TRBJ2-3, with a possible D match to TRBD1 (6 bases). CDR3 length: 15 residues. Looked up from germline, CDR1 is WNHNN and CDR2 is SYGVQD (reference sequence). V lost 4 bases and J lost 6, with 17 bases in between. The CDR3 protein is CASSVRTALVDTQYF. In DNA, the CDR3 is TGCGCCAGCAGTGTTAGGACAGCCTTGGTGGATACGCAGTATTTT.

There are a few counts of this clonotype. Germline and junction disagree at one end, which may indicate a read error. The V call is TRBV7-2, the J call TRBJ2-7; possibly TRBD2 for D (5 bases). Looked up from germline, CDR1 is SGHTA and CDR2 is FQGNSA. The CDR3 spans 15 residues. CDR3 region: CASSPNRGSAYGQYF. For the CDR3, the DNA is TGTGCCAGCAGCCCAAATCGGGGTAGCGCCTACGGGCAGTACTTC.

In nucleotides, the CDR3 is TGTGCCAGCAGCCCGAACAGGGTTTCGTCCGATGGCTACACCTTC. Translated: CASSPNRVSSDGYTF. The chain carries TRBV7-2 and TRBJ1-2; a possible D gene is TRBD1 (6 bases). The V gene's germline CDR1 is SGHTA and CDR2 FQGNSA. CDR3 length: 15 residues. Trimming stripped 5 bases from V and 6 bases from J, with 19 bases between. Looking up the rest from reference TRBV7-2 and TRBJ1-2 gives the full variable domain: GAGVSQSPSNKVTEKGKDVELRCDPISGHTALYWYRQSLGQGLEFLIYFQGNSAPDKSGLPSDRFSAERTGGSVSTLTIQRTQQEDSAVYLCASSPNRVSSDGYTFGSGTRLTVV.

The chain combines TRBV3-1 with TRBJ1-3; weak D call: TRBD1 (6 bases). The CDR3 loop spans 14 amino acids. Trimming took off 1 base at V and 7 bases at J, with 11 bases between the two ends. CDR1 and CDR2 from the germline V gene are LGHDT and YNNKEL (reference sequence). CDR3 in DNA: TGTGCCAGCAGCCAAGTCCCAGGACAGAACACCATATATTTT. The encoded protein is CASSQVPGQNTIYF.

This sequence joins TRBV6-1 and TRBJ2-7; D uncertain. The CDR3 runs 14 residues. The V gene lost 6 bases and the J gene lost 4 bases, with 16 bases spanning the gap. CDR1 MNHNS and CDR2 SASEGT come from the germline V gene. The CDR3 protein is CASSPTSFRYEQYF. CDR3 nucleotide sequence: TGTGCCAGCAGCCCAACCTCCTTTCGATACGAGCAGTACTTC.